What follows describes a single TCR beta chain. Preparation of the TCRbeta library used unique molecular identifiers. TCRdb redid the calling of the PCR reads with MiXCR, one entry per CDR3 protein. The sample records a few hundred thousand distinct CDR3 sequences, approximately 20% being singletons. The data derive from a study of T-cell reconstitution after alpha-beta-depleted transplantation in children. The V gene's germline CDR1 is SGHTA and CDR2 FQGTGA. The trim removed 5 bases at V and 3 bases at J, leaving 3 bases unmatched. The CDR3 is made up of 15 amino acids. The TCR comes from a human donor who donated a stem cell graft to a child with acute myeloid leukemia. The sequenced sample was PBMCs from the stem cell graft donor, obtained from the stem cell graft. This chain links TRBV7-3 with TRBJ2-2; TRBD1 aligns across 10 bases. In DNA form, the CDR3 reads TGTGCCAGCAGCCCGGGGACAGGGGACACCGGGGAGCTGTTTTTT. This translates into CASSPGTGDTGELFF. Full variable domain (missing parts from reference TRBV7-3 and TRBJ2-2): GAGVSQTPSNKVTEKGKYVELRCDPISGHTALYWYRQSLGQGPEFLIYFQGTGAADDSGLPNDRFFAVRPEGSVSTLKIQRTERGDSAVYLCASSPGTGDTGELFFGEGSRLTVL.